In its sample, the clone carrying this TCR beta chain was seen a few times. The data were taken from a study of neurological immune-mediated disorders. Study overall: Multiple sclerosis patients numbered approximately 35, of whom about 30 were relapsing-remitting and 3 secondary progressive.

CDR1 MNHEY and CDR2 SVGAGI come from the germline V gene. V gave up 5 bases and J gave up 12 bases, with 20 bases separating them. This CDR3 has 14 residues. Using its own MiXCR run on the 5' RACE reads, TCRdb lists one record per CDR3 protein. The repertoire holds approximately 66,000 distinct CDR3 sequences, with 3.4% as singletons. The sequence came from a man aged 40-49 years with multiple sclerosis. V usage is TRBV6-5 and J usage is TRBJ1-3, with a tentative D call TRBD1 (5 bases). The specimen was PBMCs. CDR3 in amino acids: CASSRTGVGKNIYF. The CDR3 DNA reads as TGTGCCAGCAGTAGAACAGGCGTGGGAAAAAACATATATTTT.